This entry describes one TCR beta chain. Its specificity is unknown. The sample comes from a study of breast tumors, draining lymph nodes, adjacent tissues. The CDR3 extends over 17 amino acids. The germline V gene has CDR1 SGHTA and CDR2 FQGTGA. The V and J ends lost 5 bases and 0 bases respectively, with 16 bases between them. MiXCR was run by TCRdb on the multiplex PCR reads, yielding one entry per CDR3 protein. The table has some 53,000 distinct CDR3 sequences, over 40% seen once. Whole-study results and caveats: Tumors had less TCR diversity than lymph nodes, more than nontumor tissue. Findings are consistent with lymph node origin and intratumoral expansion of most tumor T cells. That most tumor T cells come from lymph nodes remained unproven.

The chain links TRBV7-3 to TRBJ1-4; D remains ambiguous. The source is a female donor with breast cancer. Some clones in this sample may be carry-over from other donors' samples. The sequenced material came from breast tumor tissue. The DNA for the CDR3 is TGTGCCAGCAGCCTCGGATTCGGAGTCGCAACTAATGAAAAACTGTTTTTT. It specifies CASSLGFGVATNEKLFF.